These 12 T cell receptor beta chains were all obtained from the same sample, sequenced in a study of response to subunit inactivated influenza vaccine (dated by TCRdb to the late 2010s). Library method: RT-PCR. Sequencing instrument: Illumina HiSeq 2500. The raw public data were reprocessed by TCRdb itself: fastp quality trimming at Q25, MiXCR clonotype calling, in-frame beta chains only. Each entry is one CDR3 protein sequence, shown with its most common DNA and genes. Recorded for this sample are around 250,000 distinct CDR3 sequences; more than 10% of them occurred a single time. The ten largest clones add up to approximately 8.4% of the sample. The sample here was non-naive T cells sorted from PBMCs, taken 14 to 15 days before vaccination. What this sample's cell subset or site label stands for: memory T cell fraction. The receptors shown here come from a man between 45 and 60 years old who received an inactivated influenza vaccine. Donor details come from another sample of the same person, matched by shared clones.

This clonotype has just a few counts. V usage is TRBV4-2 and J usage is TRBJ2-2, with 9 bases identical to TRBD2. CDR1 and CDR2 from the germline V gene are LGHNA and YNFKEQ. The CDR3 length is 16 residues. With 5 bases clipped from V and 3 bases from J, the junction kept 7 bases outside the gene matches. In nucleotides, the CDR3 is TGTGCCAGCAGCTACCTAGCGGGAAGTGACACCGGGGAGCTGTTTTTT. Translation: CASSYLAGSDTGELFF.

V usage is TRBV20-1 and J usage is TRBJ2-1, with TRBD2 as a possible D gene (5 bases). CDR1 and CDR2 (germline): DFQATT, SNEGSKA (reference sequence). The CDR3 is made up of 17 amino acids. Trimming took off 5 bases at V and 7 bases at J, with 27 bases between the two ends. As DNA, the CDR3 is TGCAGTGCTCGTCACCTGCGGCTAAGCGGTATTAGAAATGAGCAGTTCTTC. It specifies CSARHLRLSGIRNEQFF.

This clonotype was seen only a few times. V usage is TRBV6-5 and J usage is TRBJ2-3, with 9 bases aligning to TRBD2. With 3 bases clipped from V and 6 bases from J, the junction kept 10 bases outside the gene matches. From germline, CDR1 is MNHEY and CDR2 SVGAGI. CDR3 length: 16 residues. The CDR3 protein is CASSYSTSGWGDTQYF. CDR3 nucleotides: TGTGCCAGCAGTTATTCGACTAGCGGTTGGGGCGATACGCAGTATTTT.

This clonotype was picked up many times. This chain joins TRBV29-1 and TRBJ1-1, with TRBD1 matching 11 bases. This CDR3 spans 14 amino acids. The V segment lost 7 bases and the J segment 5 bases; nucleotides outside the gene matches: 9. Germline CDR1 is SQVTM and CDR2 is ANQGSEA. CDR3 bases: TGCAGCGCAGGGGACAGGGGGGAATTTACTGAAGCTTTCTTT. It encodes CSAGDRGEFTEAFF.

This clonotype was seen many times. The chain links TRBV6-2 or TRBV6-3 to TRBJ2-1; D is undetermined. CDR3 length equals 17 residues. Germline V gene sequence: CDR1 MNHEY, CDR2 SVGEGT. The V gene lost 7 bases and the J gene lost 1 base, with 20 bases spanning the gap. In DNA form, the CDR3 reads TGTGCCAGCACTCATAGATCCTGGTACGGTTCCTACAATGAGCAGTTCTTC. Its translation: CASTHRSWYGSYNEQFF.

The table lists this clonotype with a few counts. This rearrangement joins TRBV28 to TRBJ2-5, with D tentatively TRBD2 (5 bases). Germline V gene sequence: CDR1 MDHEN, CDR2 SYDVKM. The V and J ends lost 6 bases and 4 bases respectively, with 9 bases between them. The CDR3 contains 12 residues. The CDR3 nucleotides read TGTGCCAGCAGATTCGGACTAGAGACCCAGTACTTC. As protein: CASRFGLETQYF. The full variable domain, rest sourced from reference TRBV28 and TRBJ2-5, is DVKVTQSSRYLVKRTGEKVFLECVQDMDHENMFWYRQDPGLGLRLIYFSYDVKMKEKGDIPEGYSVSREKKERFSLILESASTNQTSMYLCASRFGLETQYFGPGTRLLVL.

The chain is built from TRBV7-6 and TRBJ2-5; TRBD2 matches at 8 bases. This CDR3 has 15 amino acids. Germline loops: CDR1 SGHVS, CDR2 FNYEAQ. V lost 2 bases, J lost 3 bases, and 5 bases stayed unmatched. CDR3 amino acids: CASSLTGTREETQYF. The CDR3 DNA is TGTGCCAGCAGCTTAACCGGGACTAGAGAAGAGACCCAGTACTTC.

CDR3 amino acids: CASSQRTLNEQFF. CDR3 nucleotide sequence: TGTGCCAGCAGCCAACGGACCCTCAATGAGCAGTTCTTC. The chain recombines TRBV11-3 with TRBJ2-1; D is unresolved. CDR3 length equals 13 residues. Trimming took 5 bases from V and 6 from J, leaving 11 bases between them. Germline V gives CDR1 SGHNT, CDR2 YENEEA.

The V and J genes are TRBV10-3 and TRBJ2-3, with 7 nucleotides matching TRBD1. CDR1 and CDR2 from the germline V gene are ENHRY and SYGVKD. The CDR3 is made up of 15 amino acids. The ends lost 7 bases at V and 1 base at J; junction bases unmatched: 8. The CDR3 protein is CAITATGIGTDTQYF. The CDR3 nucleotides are TGTGCCATCACCGCGACAGGGATAGGCACAGATACGCAGTATTTT.

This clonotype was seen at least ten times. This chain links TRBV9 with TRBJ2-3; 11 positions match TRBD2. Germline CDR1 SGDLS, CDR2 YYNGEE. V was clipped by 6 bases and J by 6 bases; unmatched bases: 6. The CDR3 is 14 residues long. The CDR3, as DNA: TGTGCCAGCACCCCTAGCGGGAGGATGGATACGCAGTATTTT. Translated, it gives CASTPSGRMDTQYF.

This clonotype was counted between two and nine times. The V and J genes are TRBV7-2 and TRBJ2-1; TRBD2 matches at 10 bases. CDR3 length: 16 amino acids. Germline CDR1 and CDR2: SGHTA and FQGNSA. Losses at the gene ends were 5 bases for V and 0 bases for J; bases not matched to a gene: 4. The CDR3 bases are TGTGCCAGCAGCACCTCTAGCGGGAGCTCCTACAATGAGCAGTTCTTC. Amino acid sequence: CASSTSSGSSYNEQFF.

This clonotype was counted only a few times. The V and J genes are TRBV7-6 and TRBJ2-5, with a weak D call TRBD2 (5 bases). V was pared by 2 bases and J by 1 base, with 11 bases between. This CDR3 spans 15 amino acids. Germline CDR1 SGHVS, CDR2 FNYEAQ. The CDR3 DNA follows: TGTGCCAGCAGCTTATTGGGGAGCCGCCAAGAGACCCAGTACTTC. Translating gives CASSLLGSRQETQYF.